Following are 18 T cell receptor beta chains from one sample sequenced in a study of T cells after yellow fever vaccination. TCRdb independently ran MiXCR on the 5' RACE reads; one entry per CDR3 protein. The sample lists 620,000 or so distinct CDR3 sequences, 10% to 15% occurring once. The sequencing used PBMCs, collected on the day of the yellow fever booster vaccination. The receptors derive from a man under 40 who received the YFV17D yellow fever vaccine.

This chain links TRBV5-1 with TRBJ2-5; TRBD1 might be the D (8 bases). In germline, CDR1 is SGHRS, CDR2 YFSETQ. Trimming shortened V by 4 bases and J by 4 bases, and 17 bases separated the two germline ends. CDR3 size: 15 residues. DNA for the CDR3: TGCGCCAGCAGCAGCGGGACAGGAGGACGAGAGACCCAGTACTTC. It encodes CASSSGTGGRETQYF.

The chain joins TRBV20-1 to TRBJ1-1; TRBD1 is a possible D gene (6 bases). The germline gives CDR1 DFQATT, CDR2 SNEGSKA (reference sequence). CDR3 length equals 16 residues. Trimming took off 2 bases at V and 0 bases at J, with 16 bases between the two ends. The CDR3 nucleotides are TGCAGTGCTAGACCAGGACAGAATCTTATGAACACTGAAGCTTTCTTT. It codes for CSARPGQNLMNTEAFF.

This clonotype was observed a few times. The rearrangement links TRBV12-3 or TRBV12-4 to TRBJ1-6; a weak D match, TRBD1 (5 bases). Trimming stripped 7 bases from V and 7 bases from J, with 14 bases between. The CDR3 extends over 14 amino acids. CDR3 in amino acids: CASNGGFQNSPLHF. CDR3 sequence (DNA): TGTGCCAGCAACGGGGGATTTCAGAATTCACCCCTCCACTTT.

The V gene is TRBV6-5, the J gene TRBJ2-5; 7 bases map to TRBD2. CDR3 length equals 14 residues. Germline V gene data show CDR1 as MNHEY and CDR2 as SVGAGI. V dropped 2 bases and J dropped 4; count of bases not matched to a gene: 4. The CDR3 nucleotides are TGTGCCAGCAGTTACCGGGGAGGGTCAGAGACCCAGTACTTC. This translates into CASSYRGGSETQYF.

This clonotype was observed a handful of times. The chain has TRBV12-3 or TRBV12-4 and TRBJ2-7; D gene unclear. With 4 bases removed from V and 1 base from J, the gap between germline ends came to 5 bases. There are 12 residues in the CDR3. CDR3 nucleotides: TGTGCCAGCAGTTCGGAGTCCTACGAGCAGTACTTC. Its translation: CASSSESYEQYF.

This clonotype has a handful of counts. The chain is built from TRBV20-1 and TRBJ2-4; tentative D call: TRBD1 (6 bases). Germline assignment: CDR1 DFQATT and CDR2 SNEGSKA (reference sequence). V lost 3 bases, J lost 1 base, and 13 bases lay in between. The CDR3 extends over 15 amino acids. CDR3 region: CSARGTGNAKNIQYF. The CDR3 DNA sequence: TGCAGTGCTAGGGGCACAGGGAATGCCAAAAACATTCAGTACTTC.

Only a few counts were recorded for this clonotype. The chain joins TRBV6-1 to TRBJ2-2, with D perhaps matching TRBD2 (5 bases). Germline CDR1 is MNHNS and CDR2 is SASEGT. This CDR3 has 14 amino acids. V was shortened by 7 bases and J by 5 bases, with 14 bases between the two germline ends. The CDR3 is CASTTPWETGELFF. CDR3 DNA: TGTGCCAGCACTACCCCCTGGGAGACCGGGGAGCTGTTTTTT.

This clonotype showed up just a few times. The genes are TRBV7-8 and TRBJ2-2; 8 nucleotides line up with TRBD1. J was trimmed by 0 bases and V by 5 bases; bases with no gene match: 2. The CDR3 covers 15 residues. Germline CDR1 is SGHVS and CDR2 is FQNEAQ. The CDR3 bases are TGTGCCAGCAGCCGGACAGGGTCGAACACCGGGGAGCTGTTTTTT. Amino acid sequence: CASSRTGSNTGELFF.

This clonotype was recorded a few times. V is TRBV5-1 and J is TRBJ2-4, with D possibly matching TRBD1 (5 bases). CDR1 is SGHRS, CDR2 YFSETQ, per germline. The CDR3 length is 12 residues. The germline V and J ends were trimmed by 0 bases and 14 bases, with 12 bases remaining between them. CDR3 DNA sequence: TGCGCCAGCAGCTTGGATCGAGGCAGGGAGTACTTC. Protein: CASSLDRGREYF. Full variable domain (missing parts from reference TRBV5-1 and TRBJ2-4): KAGVTQTPRYLIKTRGQQVTLSCSPISGHRSVSWYQQTPGQGLQFLFEYFSETQRNKGNFPGRFSGRQFSNSRSEMNVSTLELGDSALYLCASSLDRGREYFGAGTRLSVL.

This clonotype was observed a handful of times. V gene TRBV12-3 or TRBV12-4 combines with J gene TRBJ1-4; 9 nucleotides agree with TRBD1. With 4 bases clipped from V and 7 bases from J, the junction kept 4 bases outside the gene matches. This CDR3 comprises 14 residues. The CDR3 sequence: CASSWDRAVEKLFF. Written as DNA, the CDR3 is TGTGCCAGCAGTTGGGACAGGGCCGTTGAAAAACTGTTTTTT.

This clonotype showed up just a few times. The V gene is TRBV19, the J gene TRBJ2-3; D is unresolved. V lost 3 bases, J lost 3 bases, and 10 bases lay in between. The CDR3 length is 14 residues. CDR1 is LNHDA and CDR2 is SQIVND in the germline V gene (reference sequence). In DNA, the CDR3 is TGTGCCAGTAGTATTGGAGCTAGAACAGATACGCAGTATTTT. As protein: CASSIGARTDTQYF.

The chain employs TRBV7-2 and TRBJ2-7; D may be TRBD2 (6 bases). CDR3 size: 15 residues. Germline V gives CDR1 SGHTA, CDR2 FQGNSA. Trimming cost V 2 bases and J 5 bases, with 16 bases left between them. CDR3 sequence (DNA): TGTGCCAGCAGCTTAACGGGAGTTGGAGGGGACGAGCAGTACTTC. This sequence encodes CASSLTGVGGDEQYF.

There are a few counts of this clonotype. The chain recombines TRBV29-1 with TRBJ1-5, with a possible D match to TRBD1 (5 bases). Germline values: CDR1 SQVTM, CDR2 ANQGSEA. V was clipped by 4 bases and J by 6 bases, with 10 bases between them. The CDR3 extends over 12 amino acids. Here the CDR3 DNA reads TGCAGCGTTGGAGGGGCAGGTCAGCCCCAGCATTTT. As protein: CSVGGAGQPQHF.

The chain is built from TRBV6-5 and TRBJ2-4, with D unresolved. V lost 4 bases and J lost 0, with 7 bases in between. Germline CDR1 and CDR2: MNHEY and SVGAGI. The length of the CDR3 is 14 residues. CDR3 bases: TGTGCCAGCAGTTCTAATCTAGCCAAAAACATTCAGTACTTC. Encoded protein: CASSSNLAKNIQYF.

The rearrangement links TRBV5-1 to TRBJ2-3; 8 bases match TRBD1. J gave up 2 bases and V 1 base, and 6 bases lay outside the gene matches. The germline gives CDR1 SGHRS, CDR2 YFSETQ. CDR3 length: 16 residues. The CDR3 sequence: CASSLQGQGPTDTQYF. CDR3 sequence (DNA): TGCGCCAGCAGCTTGCAAGGACAGGGCCCCACAGATACGCAGTATTTT.

This chain joins TRBV29-1 and TRBJ2-3; 7 bases fit TRBD2. Per germline, CDR1 SQVTM and CDR2 ANQGSEA. V was pared by 4 bases and J by 0 bases, with 7 bases of the junction left unmatched. The CDR3 has 15 amino acids. The CDR3 bases are TGCAGCGTTGTTGGTGGTAGCGGGAGCACAGATACGCAGTATTTT. As protein: CSVVGGSGSTDTQYF.

There are a few counts of this clonotype. CDR3 coding DNA: TGTGCCAGCAAGGGAAATGGGGTCAGGAACACTGAAGCTTTCTTT. Translating gives CASKGNGVRNTEAFF. The chain links TRBV7-9 to TRBJ1-1; D not certain. V was cut by 7 bases and J by 1 base, with 16 bases left in between. Germline CDR1 is SEHNR and CDR2 is FQNEAQ (reference sequence). The CDR3 is 15 amino acids.

The chain couples TRBV4-1 to TRBJ1-1, with D unresolved. The CDR3 sequence is 14 residues long. Germline V gene sequence: CDR1 MGHRA, CDR2 YSYEKL. V was trimmed by 3 bases and J by 7 bases, leaving 15 bases between them. CDR3 sequence: CASSQAVGGLEAFF. In DNA, the CDR3 is TGCGCCAGCAGCCAGGCGGTCGGAGGGCTTGAAGCTTTCTTT.